This TCR beta chain is drawn from a study of blood T cell repertoires in COVID-19. Study information: The United States, Italy and Spain provided the acute and convalescent COVID-19 samples.

This clone was observed once. This CDR3 comprises 15 residues. Per the germline V gene, CDR1 is MDHEN and CDR2 is SYDVKM. Trimming left V 10 bases short and J 1 base short, with 19 bases between. TCRdb's copy holds only in-frame clones and misses some; the assay was immunoSEQ multiplex PCR. The table shows about 400,000 clones, with 70% to 90% occurring only once. This chain links TRBV28 with TRBJ1-2; D call uncertain. This TCR came from a middle-aged man with acute or convalescent COVID-19. The sample taken for sequencing was peripheral blood. CDR3 DNA: TGTGCCACCTCTGGCCCGGGGAACGGTAACTATGGCTACACCTTC. Protein sequence: CATSGPGNGNYGYTF.